This T cell receptor beta chain was captured by sequencing in a study of T cells expressing NK-cell markers. Across the whole study: HCMV seropositivity characterized most of the eight sequenced donors, and seronegativity one.

The germline gives CDR1 LNHDA, CDR2 SQIVND (reference sequence). This CDR3 comprises 15 residues. TCRdb re-called the 5' RACE reads; one entry per CDR3 protein, DNA not given. The sample table sets out approximately 110,000 distinct CDR3 sequences. This receptor was taken from a woman between 18 and 70 years old in good health. The V and J genes are TRBV19 and TRBJ2-7; without DNA, the TCRdb call of TRBD2 cannot be checked. The sample consisted of blood T cells: a sorted CD56 or NKG2C T cell subset, CD4+ or CD8+ T cells, or bulk PBMC T cells (not recorded which). CDR3 sequence reads: CASSGGTRDGYEQYF.